Detailed here is one T cell receptor (beta chain). Its antigen is not known. With 60 Vbeta and 13 Jbeta primers, the PCR was carried out. Clones were sequenced by immunoSEQ multiplex PCR, and TCRdb holds only the in-frame ones, with some missing. Of approximately 150,000 clones in the sample, roughly 70% were seen once. This record belongs to a study of cytomegalovirus exposure and HLA in healthy donors. Study-wide context: Across a few hundred genotyped donors, 81% landed in the Caucasian-associated ancestry cluster. General observations from the study: In a later analysis, HLA-associated TCR beta chains were more clonally expanded than equally common others. Cytomegalovirus association was assigned to under 200 TCR beta chains. What a later analysis showed was that several of the most significant clusters appeared linked to common viral pathogens.

Trimming removed 4 bases from V and 4 bases from J; junction bases left unmatched: 8. CDR1 SGHRS and CDR2 YFSETQ come from the germline V gene. The CDR3 covers 16 residues. The source is a man aged 25-45 years in good health and CMV-seropositive. The sequencing input was PBMCs. The chain couples TRBV5-1 to TRBJ1-3; 10 nucleotides align to TRBD1. The CDR3 is CASSLHRDRGGNTIYF. In nucleotides, the CDR3 is TGCGCCAGCAGCCTACACCGGGACAGGGGCGGAAACACCATATATTTT.